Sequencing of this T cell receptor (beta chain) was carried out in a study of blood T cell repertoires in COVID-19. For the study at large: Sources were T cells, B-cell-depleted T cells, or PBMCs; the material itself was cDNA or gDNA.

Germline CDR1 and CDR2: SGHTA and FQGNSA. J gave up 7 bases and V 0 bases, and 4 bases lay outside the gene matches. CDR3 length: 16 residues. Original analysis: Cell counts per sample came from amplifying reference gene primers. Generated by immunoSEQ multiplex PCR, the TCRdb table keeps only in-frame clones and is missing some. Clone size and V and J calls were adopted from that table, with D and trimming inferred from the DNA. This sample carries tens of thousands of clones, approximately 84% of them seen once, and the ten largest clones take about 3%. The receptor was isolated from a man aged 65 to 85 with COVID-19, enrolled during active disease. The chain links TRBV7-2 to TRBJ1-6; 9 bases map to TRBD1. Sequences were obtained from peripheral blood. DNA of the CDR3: TGTGCCAGCAGCTTAGCTGGGACAGGGCACAATTCACCCCTCCACTTT. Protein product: CASSLAGTGHNSPLHF.